This T cell receptor beta chain stems from a study of Ad26.COV2.S vaccination and SARS-CoV-2 variants. Regarding the study as a whole: Vaccinees reportedly had broad spike-specific CD8+ and CD4+ T cell responses. Spike-specific TCR breadth was greater after Ad26.COV2.S than placebo.

Repertoires were generated with immunoSEQ multiplex PCR, while TCRdb's copy carries only in-frame clones and drops some. Among roughly 700,000 clones listed, 70% to 90% were seen once. Treatment denoted: some 20 received Ad26.COV2.S at low or high dose, single or two shots; several received placebo; per-sample allocation not given. Sampling took place 63 days after the first vaccine or placebo injection. CDR1 and CDR2 from the germline V gene are KGHSH and LQKENI. CDR3 length: 17 amino acids. V dropped 0 bases and J dropped 1 base, with 13 bases sitting between them. As to this clone: Its cognate antigen is unknown.

The sample here was peripheral blood, taken in a trial of Ad26.COV2.S vaccine versus placebo. This clonotype originated in a person between 18 and 59 years old who received the Ad26.COV2.S COVID-19 vaccine or a placebo. This chain connects TRBV18 to TRBJ1-3, with a possible D match to TRBD1 (6 bases). The chain's CDR3 is CASSPPGQILSGNTIYF. CDR3 coding DNA: TGTGCCAGCTCACCACCCGGACAGATTCTTTCTGGAAACACCATATATTTT.